This TCR beta chain is drawn from a study of tumor-infiltrating lymphocytes in oesophageal squamous cell carcinoma. TCRdb itself ran the PCR reads through MiXCR, one entry per CDR3 protein. This sample yields about 20,000 distinct CDR3 sequences, of which roughly 39% are seen a single time; roughly a tenth belongs to the top ten. Germline CDR1 ENHRY, CDR2 SYGVKD. This CDR3 contains 14 residues. Sequencing was performed on normal esophageal tissue next to the tumor. This chain joins TRBV10-3 and TRBJ2-1; TRBD1 might be the D (6 bases). The DNA end is more similar to TRBJ2-5, so the J call may be wrong. This clonotype originated in a male donor with esophageal squamous cell carcinoma. In DNA, the CDR3 is TGTGCCACCGCTAATGGGGACAAGAAAGAGACCCAGTACTTC. It translates to CATANGDKKETQYF.